Following are 2 T cell receptor beta chains from one sample sequenced in a study of T cells in Graves' hyperthyroidism and ophthalmopathy. RNA transcripts served as the template for amplifying TCR beta CDR3 regions. With the HTBI primer set, the TCR CDR3 went through a first round of RT-PCR. TCRdb ran MiXCR on the multiplex PCR reads and lists one entry per CDR3 protein. The sample lists some 510,000 distinct CDR3 sequences, more than 45% seen once, with 8.2% in the top ten. Input material: peripheral blood or thyroid tissue (not recorded which). Receptor source: a woman aged 18-35 years with Graves' hyperthyroidism.

Details on this clonotype: A much larger clone differs by one base, so this may be a read error. The chain joins TRBV7-9 to TRBJ2-5; 7 nucleotides line up with TRBD1. Trimming cost V 5 bases and J 2 bases; bases outside gene matches: 8. This CDR3 contains 15 residues. Germline V lookup: CDR1 SEHNR, CDR2 FQNEAQ (reference sequence). The CDR3 here is CASSPPQGVQETQYF. CDR3 nucleotide sequence: TGTGCCAGCAGCCCCCCCCAGGGGGTGCAAGAGACCCAGTACTTC.

V is TRBV12-3 or TRBV12-4 and J is TRBJ1-2; 7 positions match TRBD1. The trim removed 5 bases at V and 4 bases at J, leaving 10 bases unmatched. The CDR3 length is 15 residues. DNA for the CDR3: TGTGCCAGCAGTACTTACAGGGGAGCTAGCTATGGCTACACCTTC. Protein sequence: CASSTYRGASYGYTF.